These T cell receptor beta chains were read from a single sample in a study of cytotoxic CD8 clonotypes in ibrutinib-treated CLL. Method: immunoSEQ multiplex PCR; TCRdb's copy keeps in-frame clones and lacks some. The sample shows some 150,000 clones, approximately 80% of them seen only once. The input for sequencing was PBMCs, taken after 12 months of ibrutinib treatment. These TCRs come from a human donor with chronic lymphocytic leukemia. Both conserved end residues are part of each CDR3. D genes are given only for firm matches. Size tells how often a clone was seen (once, few, many) or the class of an expanded clone, and some rows leave it out.

TRBV27	TRBJ2-3	-	-	TGTGCCAGCAGTTTCCCGGGCACAGATACGCAGTATTTT	CASSFPGTDTQYF
TRBV11-2	TRBJ2-5	-	-	TGTGCCAGCAGCCCGCTTTGGGGACAAGAGACCCAGTACTTC	CASSPLWGQETQYF
TRBV10-3	TRBJ2-5	-	-	TGTGCCATCAGTGAGTCGAATGAGTATGGAGAGACCCAGTACTTC	CAISESNEYGETQYF
TRBV11-2	TRBJ2-2	TRBD2	-	TGTGCCAGCAGCACAGTCCTAGCGGGAGGCACCGGGGAGCTGTTTTTT	CASSTVLAGGTGELFF
TRBV18	TRBJ2-7	-	once	TGTGCCAGCTCACCAAACAGCTTCTACGAGCAGTACTTC	CASSPNSFYEQYF
TRBV27	TRBJ1-5	-	-	TGTGCCAGCAGTCGGGGTAATAGCAATCAGCCCCAGCATTTT	CASSRGNSNQPQHF
TRBV7-6	TRBJ2-7	-	-	TGTGCCAGCAGCTTCCTCTCCGGGCTAGACGAGCAGTACTTC	CASSFLSGLDEQYF
TRBV6-5	TRBJ2-7	-	-	TGTGCCAGCGGGAGTTCCTACGAGCAGTACTTC	CASGSSYEQYF
TRBV27	TRBJ2-3	TRBD2	-	TGTGCCAGCAGTCGATGGCGGGGGGCTATTAGCACAGATACGCAGTATTTT	CASSRWRGAISTDTQYF
TRBV11-3	TRBJ2-7	-	-	TGTGCCAGCAGCTTAGGGGATAGGCGGGCCAAGGCCTACGAGCAGTACTTC	CASSLGDRRAKAYEQYF
TRBV5-4	TRBJ2-5	TRBD1	-	TGTGCCAGCAGCCCAAGACAGGGCCAAGAGACCCAGTACTTC	CASSPRQGQETQYF
TRBV7-8	TRBJ2-7	-	-	TGTGCCAGCAGCCCGAGAGGGGGAAACTTCTACGAGCAGTACTTC	CASSPRGGNFYEQYF
TRBV27	TRBJ1-2	-	-	TGTGCCAGCAGTCCGAAGAGCTTCTATGGCTACACCTTC	CASSPKSFYGYTF
TRBV19	TRBJ1-2	-	-	TGTGCCAGTAGCCCAGGAGGGGGCTATGGCTACACCTTC	CASSPGGGYGYTF
TRBV9	TRBJ1-1	-	-	TGTGCCAGCAGCGTAGCACTCTACACTGAAGCTTTCTTT	CASSVALYTEAFF
TRBV6-1	TRBJ2-7	TRBD1	-	TGTGCCAGCGGGCAGGGGGCGTTCTACTCCTACGAGCAGTACTTC	CASGQGAFYSYEQYF
TRBV11-3	TRBJ2-5	-	-	TGTGCCAGCAGCCCTTTGTGGGGCCAAGAGACCCAGTACTTC	CASSPLWGQETQYF
TRBV2	TRBJ1-3	TRBD1	-	TGTGCCAGCAGACCCAGGGGGCCCACTGGAAACACCATATATTTT	CASRPRGPTGNTIYF
TRBV27	TRBJ1-2	TRBD1	-	TGTGCCAGCAGCTGGGACAGGGAGTACTATGGCTACACCTTC	CASSWDREYYGYTF
TRBV28	TRBJ2-5	TRBD2	-	TGTGCCAGCAGTTTAAATAGACCAGAGCGGGACCAGAGGGAGACCCAGTACTTC	CASSLNRPERDQRETQYF
TRBV10-2	TRBJ2-1	-	-	TGCGCCAGCGGTAAGAACGGGGACAATGAGCAGTTCTTC	CASGKNGDNEQFF
TRBV28	TRBJ1-5	TRBD1	-	TGTGCCAGCACGACAGGGGGCTTGCAGCCCCAGCATTTT	CASTTGGLQPQHF
TRBV2	TRBJ2-5	-	few	TGTGCCAGCGACGTATGGGAGACCCAGTACTTC	CASDVWETQYF
TRBV28	TRBJ2-7	TRBD1	once	TGTGCCAGCAGTTTAACCGGGACAGGGACCTACGAGCAGTACTTC	CASSLTGTGTYEQYF
TRBV2	TRBJ2-7	-	few	TGTGCCAGCAGTCGGGACGACTACGAGCAGTACTTC	CASSRDDYEQYF